This TCR beta chain was obtained from a study of shared clonotypes between healthy human individuals. Study-level information: Three plates each covered CD4 naive and memory; CD8 naive two, CD8 memory one. Overall study findings and caveats: Rarefaction showed sorted-subset sequencing was incomplete despite large depth.

Per the authors' pipeline: ImmunoSEQ sequences covered only the junction and lacked quality scores; filtering therefore differed. Produced via immunoSEQ multiplex PCR; TCRdb's table is partial and in-frame only. V, J and clone size reflect that table, while D and trimming were determined from the DNA. The table shows about 2.4 million clones, with approximately 90% occurring only once. This clone was detected once. Its cognate antigen is unknown. CD4+ cells yielded CD45RA+ naive and CD45RA-negative memory subsets. From germline, CDR1 is SGHNT and CDR2 YYREEE (reference sequence). V lost 3 bases to trimming and J lost 0 bases; unmatched junction nucleotides: 4. The CDR3 contains 15 residues.

The sequenced sample consisted of naive CD4+ T cells sorted from blood. Subset given: CD45RA+ positively selected. The clonotype comes from a young man in good health. The V gene is TRBV5-4, the J gene TRBJ2-7, with 9 nucleotides matching TRBD2. The CDR3 DNA reads as TGTGCCAGCAGCTCGGAGCGGGAGGCCTCCTACGAGCAGTACTTC. This gives the protein CASSSEREASYEQYF.